The T cell receptor (beta chain) described here comes from a study of blood T cell repertoires in COVID-19. Study context: Whether acute or convalescent, the COVID-19 samples came from the United States, Italy and Spain. T cells, B-cell-depleted T cells, or PBMCs supplied cDNA or gDNA.

In the source study's methods: Estimation of nucleated cell counts was performed using reference gene primer amplification. Profiling relied on immunoSEQ multiplex PCR, and the TCRdb table lists in-frame clones only, not all of them. V, J and clone size are those of that table, while D and trimming were read from the DNA. The data contain hundreds of thousands of clones, around nine tenths of them singletons. This CDR3 region has 13 residues. Germline V gene sequence: CDR1 SGHDT, CDR2 YYEEEE. J gave up 9 bases and V 3 bases, and 8 bases lay outside the gene matches. The source is a man aged 40-55 years with acute or convalescent COVID-19. This chain uses TRBV5-6 with TRBJ1-1, with TRBD1 matching 7 bases. Sequencing used peripheral blood. CDR3 DNA: TGTGCCAGCAGCTCCTTCGACAGGGCGAAAGCTTTCTTT. It translates to CASSSFDRAKAFF.